What follows describes a single T cell receptor (beta chain). This sample is part of a study of T cell responses to AZD1222 COVID-19 vaccine. V shed 3 bases and J shed 2 bases, with 11 bases lying between them. The CDR3 consists of 15 residues. Germline CDR1 SNHLY, CDR2 FYNNEI. Libraries were prepared by immunoSEQ multiplex PCR; TCRdb keeps only in-frame clonotypes and omits some of them. This sample yields just under 90,000 clones, of which just over 85% are seen a single time; approximately 10% belongs to the top ten. The chain carries TRBV2 and TRBJ2-1; no clear D. The TCR was taken from an adult in good health. This specimen consisted of peripheral blood, obtained on day 0 of MenACWY control vaccination. Here the CDR3 reads CASSDRRQAYNEQFF. CDR3 bases: TGTGCCAGCAGTGACAGGCGTCAGGCCTACAATGAGCAGTTCTTC.